The rows below give T cell receptor beta chains drawn from one sample of a study of CD8 T cells in Susac syndrome. MiXCR, applied by TCRdb to the immunoSEQ multiplex PCR reads, yields one record per CDR3 protein. The top ten hold approximately 0.11% of the sample, which has fewer than 300,000 distinct CDR3 sequences, approximately 81% seen once. The sequenced sample was CD8+ T cells from PBMCs. These receptor sequences come from a human donor with multiple sclerosis. Both conserved end residues are part of each CDR3. The order of the fields is D gene, clone size, V gene, J gene, CDR3 DNA, CDR3 protein. D genes are given only for firm matches. Size is stated for part of the rows, as once, few or many counts, or as a class when the clone is expanded.

d_call: .; clone_size: .; v_call: TRBV11-2; j_call: TRBJ2-7; cdr3_nt: TGTGCCAGCAGCTTAGTTTTTGGGGACTCAAGCTCCTACGAGCAGTACTTC; cdr3_aa: CASSLVFGDSSSYEQYF
d_call: .; clone_size: .; v_call: TRBV27; j_call: TRBJ2-1; cdr3_nt: TGTGCCAGCAGTTTTGGCCGGGATGAGCAGTTCTTC; cdr3_aa: CASSFGRDEQFF
d_call: TRBD1; clone_size: .; v_call: TRBV5-1; j_call: TRBJ1-2; cdr3_nt: TGCGCCAGCAGCTTGGGACCGGGACAGAGGGAGAACTATGGCTACACCTTC; cdr3_aa: CASSLGPGQRENYGYTF
d_call: TRBD2; clone_size: .; v_call: TRBV7-9; j_call: TRBJ2-3; cdr3_nt: TGTGCCAGCAGCCTTACGCTTAGGACTAGCGGGGCCACAGATACGCAGTATTTT; cdr3_aa: CASSLTLRTSGATDTQYF
d_call: TRBD1; clone_size: .; v_call: TRBV6-5; j_call: TRBJ2-6; cdr3_nt: TGTGCCAGCAGTTATAGGGGACAGACCTCCTCTGGGGCCAACGTCCTGACTTTC; cdr3_aa: CASSYRGQTSSGANVLTF
d_call: .; clone_size: .; v_call: TRBV21-1; j_call: TRBJ2-1; cdr3_nt: TGTGCCAGCAGCAACGGGGTAGTAGATACTGAGGGCTACAATGAGCAGTTCTTC; cdr3_aa: CASSNGVVDTEGYNEQFF
d_call: .; clone_size: .; v_call: TRBV12-3/TRBV12-4; j_call: TRBJ2-5; cdr3_nt: TGTGCCAGCAGTTTAAACGGGCGCCAAGAGACCCAGTACTTC; cdr3_aa: CASSLNGRQETQYF
d_call: TRBD2; clone_size: .; v_call: TRBV27; j_call: TRBJ2-7; cdr3_nt: TGTGCCAGCAGTTTGTCCAGCGGGGGGGGTTACGAGCAGTACTTC; cdr3_aa: CASSLSSGGGYEQYF
d_call: TRBD1; clone_size: .; v_call: TRBV5-6; j_call: TRBJ1-2; cdr3_nt: TGTGCCAGCAGCTCGGGACAGGGCGTATATGGCTACACCTTC; cdr3_aa: CASSSGQGVYGYTF
d_call: TRBD2; clone_size: .; v_call: TRBV7-8; j_call: TRBJ2-7; cdr3_nt: TGTGCCAGCAGCCCTGGGAGGGGATACGAGCAGTACTTC; cdr3_aa: CASSPGRGYEQYF
d_call: TRBD1; clone_size: once; v_call: TRBV9; j_call: TRBJ1-1; cdr3_nt: TGTGCCAGCAGCGTAGGACGCAGGACAGGGGGAAACACTGAAGCTTTCTTT; cdr3_aa: CASSVGRRTGGNTEAFF
d_call: .; clone_size: .; v_call: TRBV19; j_call: TRBJ2-1; cdr3_nt: TGTGCCAGTGGCACTAGTCCCAATGAGCAGTTCTTC; cdr3_aa: CASGTSPNEQFF
d_call: TRBD2; clone_size: .; v_call: TRBV5-1; j_call: TRBJ2-1; cdr3_nt: TGCGCCAGCAGCTGGACAACTAGCGCGGGGTACAATGAGCAGTTCTTC; cdr3_aa: CASSWTTSAGYNEQFF
d_call: TRBD2; clone_size: .; v_call: TRBV30; j_call: TRBJ2-2; cdr3_nt: TGTGCCTGGAGGTTTCTCCCAGACAGTGATAGTAGCGGGAGGACCGTCACCGGGGAGCTGTTTTTT; cdr3_aa: CAWRFLPDSDSSGRTVTGELFF
d_call: .; clone_size: .; v_call: TRBV27; j_call: TRBJ1-5; cdr3_nt: TGTGCCAGCAGTGATAGCAATCAGCCCCAGCATTTT; cdr3_aa: CASSDSNQPQHF
d_call: .; clone_size: .; v_call: TRBV29-1; j_call: TRBJ2-3; cdr3_nt: TGCAGCGGCCGAAGGCTGGCTAGCACAGATACGCAGTATTTT; cdr3_aa: CSGRRLASTDTQYF
d_call: TRBD2; clone_size: .; v_call: TRBV9; j_call: TRBJ2-2; cdr3_nt: TGTGCCAGCAGCGTTAGCGGGTCCATCGGGGAGCTGTTTTTT; cdr3_aa: CASSVSGSIGELFF
d_call: .; clone_size: .; v_call: TRBV12-3/TRBV12-4; j_call: TRBJ2-7; cdr3_nt: TGTGCCAGCACTCTGGACAGTAGCTCCTACGAGCAGTACTTC; cdr3_aa: CASTLDSSSYEQYF
d_call: TRBD2; clone_size: .; v_call: TRBV7-8; j_call: TRBJ2-7; cdr3_nt: TGTGCCAGCAGCTCGAAACTAGCGGGAGTCGCCTACGAGCAGTACTTC; cdr3_aa: CASSSKLAGVAYEQYF
d_call: TRBD1; clone_size: .; v_call: TRBV20-1; j_call: TRBJ1-2; cdr3_nt: TGCAGTGCTATCCCCCCGGGACAGGGGGTCTATGGCTACACCTTC; cdr3_aa: CSAIPPGQGVYGYTF
d_call: .; clone_size: .; v_call: TRBV4-1; j_call: TRBJ2-7; cdr3_nt: TGCGCCAGCAGCCAAGATGAGTTAGGCTTCGAGCAGTACTTC; cdr3_aa: CASSQDELGFEQYF
d_call: .; clone_size: .; v_call: TRBV9; j_call: TRBJ1-2; cdr3_nt: TGTGCCAGCAGCTCCAGCGACCTGAACTATGGCTACACCTTC; cdr3_aa: CASSSSDLNYGYTF
d_call: TRBD2; clone_size: .; v_call: TRBV28; j_call: TRBJ2-7; cdr3_nt: TGTGCCAGCAGTTCATCTAGCGGGAGGCCCCACCAGTACTTC; cdr3_aa: CASSSSSGRPHQYF
d_call: TRBD1; clone_size: .; v_call: TRBV2; j_call: TRBJ2-5; cdr3_nt: TGTGCCAGCACTACTAGACAGGGACCAACCTACCAAGAGACCCAGTACTTC; cdr3_aa: CASTTRQGPTYQETQYF
d_call: .; clone_size: once; v_call: TRBV3-1; j_call: TRBJ2-5; cdr3_nt: TGTGCCAGCAGCCAAGGTTGGTTGGGCCAAGAGACCCAGTACTTC; cdr3_aa: CASSQGWLGQETQYF
d_call: .; clone_size: .; v_call: TRBV5-5; j_call: TRBJ2-7; cdr3_nt: TGTGCCAGCAGCCAAAACCACGAGCAGTACTTC; cdr3_aa: CASSQNHEQYF
d_call: .; clone_size: .; v_call: TRBV20-1; j_call: TRBJ2-7; cdr3_nt: TGCAGTGCTAGAGATTACGGTATTTATGGGGGCTCCTACGAGCAGTACTTC; cdr3_aa: CSARDYGIYGGSYEQYF
d_call: .; clone_size: .; v_call: TRBV5-6; j_call: TRBJ2-2; cdr3_nt: TGTGCCAGCAGCTTGGCCCTTGAAGAGAACACCGGGGAGCTGTTTTTT; cdr3_aa: CASSLALEENTGELFF
d_call: .; clone_size: .; v_call: TRBV11-2; j_call: TRBJ2-5; cdr3_nt: TGTGCCAGCAGCTTAAGAAGTACCCGGGGAGAGACCCAGTACTTC; cdr3_aa: CASSLRSTRGETQYF
d_call: .; clone_size: .; v_call: TRBV11-1; j_call: TRBJ2-7; cdr3_nt: TGTGCCAGCAGCTTACTCTCGCCTGGATCCTACGAGCAGTACTTC; cdr3_aa: CASSLLSPGSYEQYF
d_call: .; clone_size: .; v_call: TRBV27; j_call: TRBJ2-3; cdr3_nt: TGTGCCAGCAGTCCCGACAGACTCACAGATACGCAGTATTTT; cdr3_aa: CASSPDRLTDTQYF
d_call: TRBD2; clone_size: .; v_call: TRBV27; j_call: TRBJ2-1; cdr3_nt: TGTGCCAGCAGTTTAGCGGGAGAGGGATATGGGGCTAGCAATGAGCAGTTCTTC; cdr3_aa: CASSLAGEGYGASNEQFF
d_call: TRBD2; clone_size: .; v_call: TRBV15; j_call: TRBJ2-3; cdr3_nt: TGTGCCACCAGCAGCAGACTAGCGGGAGGGAGCACAGATACGCAGTATTTT; cdr3_aa: CATSSRLAGGSTDTQYF
d_call: .; clone_size: few; v_call: TRBV4-2; j_call: TRBJ2-1; cdr3_nt: TGTGCCAGCAGCTTCCGCCCGGGAGACAATGAGCAGTTCTTC; cdr3_aa: CASSFRPGDNEQFF
d_call: TRBD2; clone_size: .; v_call: TRBV5-1; j_call: TRBJ2-1; cdr3_nt: TGCGCCAGCAGCTTCGGCCTTCTAACCAGCAGCGGGAGGACCCTCAATGAGCAGTTCTTC; cdr3_aa: CASSFGLLTSSGRTLNEQFF
d_call: TRBD2; clone_size: .; v_call: TRBV19; j_call: TRBJ2-1; cdr3_nt: TGTGCCAGCTTCGGAGCGGGAGGGGGCTTGTTCTTC; cdr3_aa: CASFGAGGGLFF
d_call: TRBD2; clone_size: .; v_call: TRBV13; j_call: TRBJ2-1; cdr3_nt: TGTGCCAGCAGACGACTAGCGGGAAACAATGAGCAGTTCTTC; cdr3_aa: CASRRLAGNNEQFF
d_call: .; clone_size: .; v_call: TRBV2; j_call: TRBJ1-1; cdr3_nt: TGTGCCAGCAGTGGGGGCTTGACAGGGAACACTGAAGCTTTCTTT; cdr3_aa: CASSGGLTGNTEAFF
d_call: .; clone_size: .; v_call: TRBV30; j_call: TRBJ1-6; cdr3_nt: TGTGCCTGGAGGCCCGGTAATAATTCACCCCCCCACTTT; cdr3_aa: CAWRPGNNSPPHF
d_call: .; clone_size: .; v_call: TRBV24-1; j_call: TRBJ2-7; cdr3_nt: TGTGCCACCGGCCGGGACACCAGCTACGAGCAGTACTTC; cdr3_aa: CATGRDTSYEQYF
d_call: .; clone_size: .; v_call: TRBV19; j_call: TRBJ2-3; cdr3_nt: TGTGCCAGTTCCGAGTATGACACCCCAGATACGCAGTATTTT; cdr3_aa: CASSEYDTPDTQYF
d_call: TRBD1; clone_size: few; v_call: TRBV2; j_call: TRBJ2-7; cdr3_nt: TGTGCCAGCATCGGGACAGGCTACGAGCAGTACTTC; cdr3_aa: CASIGTGYEQYF
d_call: TRBD1; clone_size: .; v_call: TRBV7-9; j_call: TRBJ1-2; cdr3_nt: TGTGCCAGCAGCCCGGCAGGACAGGGGGACTTTAACTATGGCTACACCTTC; cdr3_aa: CASSPAGQGDFNYGYTF
d_call: TRBD1; clone_size: .; v_call: TRBV27; j_call: TRBJ2-3; cdr3_nt: TGTGCCAGCAGTTTCCGTAGGGGGCCCAGCACAGATACGCAGTATTTT; cdr3_aa: CASSFRRGPSTDTQYF
d_call: TRBD2; clone_size: .; v_call: TRBV2; j_call: TRBJ2-1; cdr3_nt: TGTGCCAGCGGCACTAGCGGGGACGGTTACAATGAGCAGTTCTTC; cdr3_aa: CASGTSGDGYNEQFF
d_call: TRBD2; clone_size: .; v_call: TRBV19; j_call: TRBJ2-1; cdr3_nt: TGTGCCAGTAGTCGTGCGGGAGGGTTTTTGCAGGAGCAGTTCTTC; cdr3_aa: CASSRAGGFLQEQFF
d_call: .; clone_size: .; v_call: TRBV5-1; j_call: TRBJ2-2; cdr3_nt: TGCGCCAGCAGCCAAGGGACTTCCGTGAACACCCGGGAGCTGTTTTTT; cdr3_aa: CASSQGTSVNTRELFF
d_call: TRBD1; clone_size: .; v_call: TRBV27; j_call: TRBJ2-7; cdr3_nt: TGTGCCAGCAGCGACACCGGGACAGGCTCCTACGAGCAGTACTTC; cdr3_aa: CASSDTGTGSYEQYF
d_call: .; clone_size: .; v_call: TRBV28; j_call: TRBJ2-1; cdr3_nt: TGTGCCAGCAGTTTATATTTCAGGGTGGACATAAGTCGCAATGAGCAGTTCTTC; cdr3_aa: CASSLYFRVDISRNEQFF
d_call: .; clone_size: .; v_call: TRBV7-9; j_call: TRBJ2-5; cdr3_nt: TGTGCCAGCAGCTTAAGTTCGGGAGAGGCAGAGACCCAGTACTTC; cdr3_aa: CASSLSSGEAETQYF